This T cell receptor beta chain was captured in a study of T cell repertoires in cytomegalovirus infection. General study findings and limits: Identification of carriers of CMV plus the relevant HLA was achieved through cumulative public TCR beta family frequency. CMV-specific TCR beta clonotypes restricted by HLA-C dominated the ex vivo response.

Concerning this clonotype itself: Its specificity is not known.

MiXCR, run by TCRdb on the reads, gives a single entry per CDR3 protein. This sample yields 69,000 or so distinct CDR3 sequences, of which roughly 28% are seen a single time; 59% belongs to the top ten. The CDR3 has 13 amino acids. Germline CDR1 and CDR2: SGHVT and SQSDAQ. Deletions cut 10 bases from V and 5 bases from J, with 17 bases between. The TCR sequence derives from a human donor in good health (CMV status not recorded). Some clones in this sample may be carry-over from other donors' samples. The chain carries TRBV7-4 and TRBJ1-2, with D tentatively TRBD1 (6 bases). The sequencing used CD8+ T cells from cultured PBMCs, collected from culture after CMV antigen stimulation. The CDR3 sequence: CATLGQGPYGYTF. DNA for the CDR3: TGTGCCACCCTGGGGCAGGGGCCTTATGGCTACACCTTC.